This passage covers 30 T cell receptor beta chains from one sample sequenced in a study of low-dose radiotherapy and immunotherapy resistance in tumors. Both TCRalpha and TCRbeta chains were reverse transcribed with V-gene-specific primers. PCR amplification of the TCRs was performed with Phusion for 20 PCR cycles, and it relied on a constant-region primer together with a V-primer adapter. A single record per CDR3 protein comes from TCRdb applying MiXCR to the reads. The sample lists approximately 90,000 distinct CDR3 sequences, 9.4% seen once, with under 1.1% in the top ten. Time point: before trial treatment. Sequenced material: PBMCs, taken before treatment. These receptors all stem from a male donor with prostate cancer.

This clonotype was seen only a few times. The junction departs from germline at one end; a sequencing error may be responsible. This chain joins TRBV9 and TRBJ2-2, with a possible D match to TRBD2 (5 bases). From germline, CDR1 is SGDLS and CDR2 YYNGEE. The CDR3 length is 13 residues. CDR3 nucleotides: TGTGTCAGCAACCGGGAGAACACCGGGGAGCTGTTTTTT. This codes for CVSNRENTGELFF.

This clonotype came up many times. The V and J genes are TRBV2 and TRBJ2-2; D remains ambiguous. This CDR3 comprises 13 residues. CDR1 is SNHLY and CDR2 is FYNNEI in the germline V gene. Deletions cut 0 bases from V and 5 bases from J, with 4 bases between. In nucleotides, the CDR3 is TGTGCCAGCAGTGAAGCGGGGACCGGGGAGCTGTTTTTT. Translation gives CASSEAGTGELFF.

This clonotype was detected many times. The V and J genes are TRBV12-3 or TRBV12-4 and TRBJ2-2; no definite D call. This CDR3 spans 12 amino acids. V shed 6 bases and J shed 2 bases, with 4 bases lying between them. The CDR3 DNA is TGTGCCAGCAGGATAAACACCGGGGAGCTGTTTTTT. This sequence encodes CASRINTGELFF.

At least ten counts were recorded for this clonotype. V is TRBV27 and J is TRBJ2-1; perhaps TRBD1 as D (5 bases). CDR1 is MNHEY, CDR2 SMNVEV, per germline (reference sequence). There are 16 residues in the CDR3. V was clipped by 6 bases and J by 0 bases, with 15 bases between them. The CDR3, as DNA: TGTGCCAGCAGCTCCGGACAAGCAAGCTCCTACAATGAGCAGTTCTTC. Its protein is CASSSGQASSYNEQFF.

There are a few counts of this clonotype. The junction does not match germline at one end; this may be a read error. The rearrangement links TRBV30 to TRBJ2-2, with D possibly TRBD2 on 6 matching bases. The CDR3 totals 15 residues. Germline V lookup: CDR1 GTSNPN, CDR2 SVGIG (reference sequence). This CDR3 reads CAWSGAGGPTAELFF. In DNA, the CDR3 is TGTGCCTGGAGTGGAGCTGGAGGGCCCACCGCGGAGCTGTTTTTT.

This chain uses TRBV20-1 with TRBJ2-7, with D perhaps matching TRBD1 or TRBD2 (5 bases each). V was clipped by 8 bases and J by 1 base, with 18 bases between them. The CDR3 length is 14 residues. From germline, CDR1 is DFQATT and CDR2 SNEGSKA (reference sequence). CDR3 loop: CSPGAAAASYEQYF. The CDR3 DNA reads TGCAGTCCCGGGGCAGCGGCCGCGTCCTACGAGCAGTACTTC.

At least ten counts were recorded for this clonotype. This rearrangement joins TRBV6-5 to TRBJ2-1, with 8 bases lining up with TRBD2. V lost 6 bases to trimming and J lost 9 bases; unmatched junction nucleotides: 16. Germline V gene data show CDR1 as MNHEY and CDR2 as SVGAGI. This CDR3 has 16 amino acids. The DNA of the CDR3 is TGTGCCAGCAGCCGAAGGGCGGGAGGAGGGTATAGTGAGCAGTTCTTC. Its protein product is CASSRRAGGGYSEQFF.

This clonotype was observed many times. The gene calls are TRBV19 and TRBJ1-6; D gene unclear. The germline CDR1 and CDR2 sequences are LNHDA and SQIVND (reference sequence). V was cut by 6 bases and J by 10 bases, with 10 bases left in between. The CDR3 spans 12 residues. The CDR3 coding sequence is TGTGCCAGTAGAGGTATGGAGTCACCCCTCCACTTT. Translation gives CASRGMESPLHF.

This clonotype was counted at least ten times. The V gene is TRBV6-6, the J gene TRBJ2-7; 7 bases align to TRBD2. Germline V gene data show CDR1 as MNHNY and CDR2 as SVGAGI (reference sequence). This CDR3 contains 16 residues. Trimming cost V 0 bases and J 2 bases; bases outside gene matches: 7. The CDR3, as DNA: TGTGCCAGCAGTTACTCGATACAGCGGGGAGCCTACGAGCAGTACTTC. This gives the protein CASSYSIQRGAYEQYF.

There are many counts of this clonotype. The chain uses TRBV9 and TRBJ2-3; 15 nucleotides align to TRBD2. The CDR3 spans 15 residues. Germline V gene data show CDR1 as SGDLS and CDR2 as YYNGEE. J was trimmed by 5 bases and V by 2 bases; bases with no gene match: 0. CDR3 coding DNA: TGTGCCAGCAGCGTGGGACTAGCGGGAGGAGATACGCAGTATTTT. Residues: CASSVGLAGGDTQYF.

There are many counts of this clonotype. The V gene is TRBV11-2, the J gene TRBJ2-7; TRBD2 might be the D (6 bases). Trimming removed 10 bases from V and 2 bases from J, with 18 bases in between. Germline V CDR1 and CDR2: SGHAT, FQNNGV. This CDR3 region has 14 residues. In DNA form, the CDR3 reads TGTGCCAAGGGGTTCCTAGGGAGGCCCTACGAGCAGTACTTC. Its protein product is CAKGFLGRPYEQYF.

This clonotype was seen repeatedly, ten times or more. The rearrangement links TRBV20-1 to TRBJ2-1; no clear D gene. Trimming removed 6 bases from V and 5 bases from J, with 17 bases in between. CDR1 is DFQATT and CDR2 is SNEGSKA in the germline V gene (reference sequence). This CDR3 has 14 amino acids. Here the CDR3 DNA reads TGCAGTGCCCCGCGAGTTTATGAAGACAATGAGCAGTTCTTC. Translated, it gives CSAPRVYEDNEQFF.

This clonotype has ten or more counts. The J gene is TRBJ2-7, the V gene TRBV9, with 7 bases aligning to TRBD2. The J segment lost 0 bases and the V segment lost 0 bases, leaving 6 bases of the junction unmatched. The V gene's germline CDR1 is SGDLS and CDR2 YYNGEE. The CDR3 spans 16 residues. CDR3: CASSVDGGSPSYEQYF. For the CDR3, the DNA is TGTGCCAGCAGCGTAGATGGCGGGAGTCCCTCCTACGAGCAGTACTTC.

In this sample, this clonotype turned up many times. This chain links TRBV19 with TRBJ2-1, with a tentative D call TRBD1 (6 bases). The CDR3 spans 13 residues. CDR1 is LNHDA, CDR2 SQIVND, per germline (reference sequence). With 5 bases removed from V and 3 bases from J, the gap between germline ends came to 8 bases. The CDR3 sequence is CASSAGVYNEQFF. DNA of the CDR3: TGTGCCAGTAGTGCAGGGGTCTACAATGAGCAGTTCTTC.

Many counts were recorded for this clonotype. The J gene is TRBJ1-1, the V gene TRBV6-6, with 10 bases that match TRBD1. V gave up 2 bases and J gave up 3 bases; unmatched junction bases: 6. CDR1 MNHNY and CDR2 SVGAGI come from the germline V gene (reference sequence). This CDR3 region has 16 residues. This chain's CDR3 is CASSYRRQGADTEAFF. DNA of the CDR3: TGTGCCAGCAGTTACAGGAGACAGGGGGCTGACACTGAAGCTTTCTTT.

In this sample, this clonotype turned up many times. This chain joins TRBV28 and TRBJ1-4; TRBD1 aligns across 12 bases. This CDR3 contains 14 residues. The trim removed 3 bases at V and 7 bases at J, leaving 0 bases unmatched. The germline V gene encodes CDR1 MDHEN and CDR2 SYDVKM. CDR3 in amino acids: CASSLGQGAEKLFF. The DNA for the CDR3 is TGTGCCAGCAGTTTGGGACAGGGGGCTGAAAAACTGTTTTTT.

The chain employs TRBV27 and TRBJ1-1; unclear D gene. V was clipped by 5 bases and J by 0 bases, with 10 bases between them. The CDR3 covers 14 residues. Germline-derived CDR1 and CDR2 are MNHEY and SMNVEV (reference sequence). The CDR3 reads CASSTPRMNTEAFF. In DNA form, the CDR3 reads TGTGCCAGCAGTACCCCTAGGATGAACACTGAAGCTTTCTTT.

This clonotype was seen repeatedly, ten times or more. The CDR3 region has the DNA TGTGCCAGCAGAACCGGGACAAAACCCGATGAGCAGTTCTTC. Its translation: CASRTGTKPDEQFF. The chain uses TRBV2 and TRBJ2-1; possible D gene TRBD1, 6 bases. V lost 6 bases to trimming and J lost 8 bases, with 17 bases between them. CDR1 and CDR2 (germline): SNHLY, FYNNEI. This CDR3 is built from 14 residues.

This clonotype was seen at least ten times. The gene calls are TRBV2 and TRBJ1-5; D is unresolved. Per germline, CDR1 SNHLY and CDR2 FYNNEI. The V end was cut by 7 bases, the J end by 6 bases, with 10 bases between. The CDR3 is made up of 12 amino acids. The CDR3 spells CASKVEGQPQHF. The CDR3 nucleotides read TGTGCCAGCAAGGTCGAGGGTCAGCCCCAGCATTTT.

This clonotype was seen at least ten times. The V call is TRBV12-5, the J call TRBJ2-2; 7 bases map to TRBD1. J was trimmed by 1 base and V by 0 bases; bases with no gene match: 2. Germline V gene data show CDR1 as LGHNT and CDR2 as FRNRAP. There are 16 residues in the CDR3. The CDR3 protein is CASGLVRTGNTGELFF. CDR3 coding DNA: TGTGCTAGTGGTTTGGTTAGGACAGGGAACACCGGGGAGCTGTTTTTT.

This clonotype showed up many times. Germline is not matched at one junction end, which may reflect a read error. This sequence joins TRBV7-6 and TRBJ2-5, with 11 bases fitting TRBD2. This CDR3 region has 14 residues. Germline V gene data show CDR1 as SGHVS and CDR2 as FNYEAQ. The CDR3 coding sequence is TGTGCCAGCAGCTCCTCCTCGACTAGCGGGATAGTATGGTTC. It specifies CASSSSSTSGIVWF.

This clonotype was seen repeatedly, ten times or more. The chain carries TRBV9 and TRBJ2-2, with 8 bases aligning to TRBD2. The CDR3 has 16 amino acids. CDR1 and CDR2 (germline): SGDLS, YYNGEE. The J segment lost 6 bases and the V segment lost 3 bases, leaving 10 bases of the junction unmatched. The CDR3 sequence is CASSDGGTRFSGELFF. For the CDR3, the DNA is TGTGCCAGCAGCGATGGGGGGACTAGATTCTCCGGGGAGCTGTTTTTT.

To note about this clonotype: Only one base separates this from a far larger clonotype, so it likely reflects a read error. The V gene is TRBV5-1, the J gene TRBJ2-1; TRBD2 agrees at 10 bases. Germline CDR1 and CDR2: SGHRS and YFSETQ. V was clipped by 0 bases and J by 10 bases; unmatched bases: 10. This CDR3 is built from 16 residues. The CDR3 sequence: CASSLASGSLAYEQFF. CDR3 sequence (DNA): TGCGCCAGCAGCTTGGCTAGCGGGAGTTTGGCCTACGAGCAGTTCTTC.

The chain carries TRBV2 and TRBJ2-7, with D perhaps matching TRBD1 or TRBD2 (5 bases each). CDR1 SNHLY and CDR2 FYNNEI come from the germline V gene. This CDR3 is 14 amino acids long. V was cut by 10 bases and J by 2 bases, with 18 bases left in between. CDR3 loop: CATTSGAPTYEQYF. The CDR3 DNA reads as TGTGCCACTACCTCCGGGGCACCGACCTACGAGCAGTACTTC.

This clonotype was observed many times. The V gene is TRBV11-2, the J gene TRBJ2-7; 7 bases are a match to TRBD1. V gave up 3 bases and J gave up 1 base; unmatched junction bases: 6. Per the germline V gene, CDR1 is SGHAT and CDR2 is FQNNGV. The length of the CDR3 is 15 residues. CDR3 sequence reads: CASSLNRDSSYEQYF. The CDR3 DNA sequence: TGTGCCAGCAGCTTGAACCGGGACAGTTCCTACGAGCAGTACTTC. Based on the CDR3 plus reference TRBV11-2 and TRBJ2-7, the full variable domain is EAGVAQSPRYKIIEKRQSVAFWCNPISGHATLYWYQQILGQGPKLLIQFQNNGVVDDSQLPKDRFSAERLKGVDSTLKIQPAKLEDSAVYLCASSLNRDSSYEQYFGPGTRLTVT.

This clonotype was picked up many times. The chain joins TRBV12-3 or TRBV12-4 to TRBJ2-1; D is ambiguous. The CDR3 contains 15 residues. V lost 3 bases, J lost 1 base, and 10 bases lay in between. This chain's CDR3 is CASSFIRISYNEQFF. The CDR3 coding sequence is TGTGCCAGCAGTTTTATCCGGATTTCCTACAATGAGCAGTTCTTC.

This clonotype was found many times. This rearrangement joins TRBV20-1 to TRBJ2-1, with a weak D call TRBD2 (5 bases). CDR3 length: 13 residues. Per the germline V gene, CDR1 is DFQATT and CDR2 is SNEGSKA (reference sequence). Trimming took 6 bases from V and 5 from J, leaving 14 bases between them. The CDR3 here is CSAPPGIDNEQFF. CDR3 nucleotide sequence: TGCAGTGCGCCCCCGGGAATCGACAATGAGCAGTTCTTC.

This clonotype was counted at least ten times. The rearrangement uses TRBV29-1 and TRBJ2-2; weak D call: TRBD1 (6 bases). CDR3 length: 15 amino acids. Trimming removed 1 base at V and 0 bases at J, with 9 bases between. Germline CDR1 and CDR2: SQVTM and ANQGSEA. CDR3 coding DNA: TGCAGCGTTGAAGGCAGGGGAACGAACACCGGGGAGCTGTTTTTT. It specifies CSVEGRGTNTGELFF.

At least ten counts were recorded for this clonotype. This rearrangement joins TRBV7-2 to TRBJ1-6, with 9 bases fitting TRBD1. This CDR3 contains 16 residues. V dropped 5 bases and J dropped 3; count of bases not matched to a gene: 5. Looked up from germline, CDR1 is SGHTA and CDR2 is FQGNSA. The CDR3 bases are TGTGCCAGCAGCAGGACAGGGGCCCTCTATAATTCACCCCTCCACTTT. It is translated as CASSRTGALYNSPLHF.

At least ten counts were recorded for this clonotype. The chain carries TRBV11-2 and TRBJ2-5; 7 positions agree with TRBD2. The CDR3 runs to 19 residues. With V trimmed by 2 bases and J by 4 bases, 19 bases remained unmatched. Germline V gene sequence: CDR1 SGHAT, CDR2 FQNNGV. The CDR3 is CASSLLGTGLGGRGETQYF. The CDR3 DNA follows: TGTGCCAGCAGCTTACTCGGCACAGGTTTGGGAGGGAGGGGAGAGACCCAGTACTTC.